Below, 29 T cell receptor beta chains from the same sample are listed, as sequenced in a study of blood T cell repertoires in COVID-19. Libraries were prepared by immunoSEQ multiplex PCR; TCRdb keeps only in-frame clonotypes and omits some of them. The data show about 230,000 clones, with around four fifths seen just once and approximately 9% held by the top ten. Sequenced input: peripheral blood. These receptors all stem from a man between 35 and 55 years old with active or convalescent COVID-19.

In its sample, this clone was seen a few times. The J gene is TRBJ1-2, the V gene TRBV2; 7 bases line up with TRBD1. CDR3 length equals 14 residues. Per germline, CDR1 SNHLY and CDR2 FYNNEI. J was trimmed by 5 bases and V by 6 bases; bases with no gene match: 9. The CDR3 region has the DNA TGTGCCAGCAGAGCTGCCGGGACAGAATATGGCTACACCTTC. This gives the protein CASRAAGTEYGYTF. The full variable domain, its missing parts supplied by reference TRBV2 and TRBJ1-2, is EPEVTQTPSHQVTQMGQEVILRCVPISNHLYFYWYRQILGQKVEFLVSFYNNEISEKSEIFDDQFSVERPDGSNFTLKIRSTKLEDSAMYFCASRAAGTEYGYTFGSGTRLTVV.

The chain employs TRBV6-4 and TRBJ2-2; TRBD2 agrees at 8 bases. This CDR3 contains 19 residues. Germline V gene sequence: CDR1 MRHNA, CDR2 SNTAGT. J gave up 1 base and V 8 bases, and 18 bases lay outside the gene matches. The CDR3 bases are TGTGCCAGCCAACCTCAAGGAAGCGGGAGAATTCTGAACACCGGGGAGCTGTTTTTT. Protein sequence: CASQPQGSGRILNTGELFF.

Here the CDR3 reads CASSLDRGMPQHF. The CDR3 DNA reads as TGTGCCAGCAGCTTAGACCGCGGGATGCCCCAGCATTTT. This chain connects TRBV7-2 to TRBJ1-5; unclear D gene. This CDR3 spans 13 amino acids. Looked up from germline, CDR1 is SGHTA and CDR2 is FQGNSA. Trimming left V 1 base short and J 9 bases short, with 10 bases between.

This sequence joins TRBV3-1 (or the pseudogene TRBV3-2) and TRBJ2-3; TRBD1 matches at 10 bases. This CDR3 comprises 14 residues. Trimming took 4 bases from V and 4 from J; bases not matched to a gene: 2. Looked up from germline, CDR1 is LGHDT and CDR2 is YNNKEL (reference sequence). As DNA, the CDR3 is TGTGCCAGCAGCCGGGGACAGGGGTCAGATACGCAGTATTTT. It is translated as CASSRGQGSDTQYF.

CDR3 nucleotide sequence: TGTGCCAGTACCCAGGGACAGTATAATTCACCCCTCCACTTT. It is translated as CASTQGQYNSPLHF. The chain has TRBV19 and TRBJ1-6, with TRBD1 identical over 7 bases. The CDR3 loop spans 14 amino acids. J lost 4 bases, V lost 7 bases, and 4 bases had no gene match. The germline gives CDR1 LNHDA, CDR2 SQIVND (reference sequence).

This clone was picked up a small number of times. V and J are TRBV11-2 and TRBJ1-1; D is ambiguous. CDR3 length: 12 amino acids. Germline CDR1 reads SGHAT; CDR2 reads FQNNGV. The V end was cut by 4 bases, the J end by 3 bases, with 6 bases between. The CDR3 loop is CASSSGDTEAFF. The CDR3 DNA sequence: TGTGCCAGCAGCTCCGGGGACACTGAAGCTTTCTTT.

This chain uses TRBV11-2 with TRBJ2-7; D remains unclear. The V end lost 5 bases, the J end lost 0 bases, and 17 bases lay between the germline ends. Germline V gives CDR1 SGHAT, CDR2 FQNNGV. The CDR3 is 16 amino acids. This CDR3 is CASSNHGGKSSYEQYF. The CDR3 nucleotides are TGTGCCAGCAGCAATCACGGCGGCAAGAGCTCCTACGAGCAGTACTTC.

The chain combines TRBV7-2 with TRBJ2-7; the match to TRBD1 covers 7 bases. V lost 6 bases to trimming and J lost 0 bases; unmatched junction nucleotides: 8. The CDR3 loop spans 15 amino acids. From germline, CDR1 is SGHTA and CDR2 FQGNSA. CDR3 protein: CASRSGQTTSYEQYF. CDR3 DNA sequence: TGTGCCAGCAGATCGGGACAGACCACCTCCTACGAGCAGTACTTC.

This clone appeared once. The chain is built from TRBV5-5 and TRBJ2-3; D is perhaps TRBD2 (5 bases). The CDR3 is made up of 15 amino acids. Between the trimmed V and J ends, which lost 2 bases and 2 bases, there was a span of 12 bases. CDR1 is SGHKS, CDR2 YYEKEE, per germline (reference sequence). The CDR3 DNA reads TGTGCCAGCAGCTTCACGGGGTATGACACAGATACGCAGTATTTT. Translating gives CASSFTGYDTDTQYF.

The chain couples TRBV19 to TRBJ1-2, with D uncertain. Trimming left V 7 bases short and J 1 base short, with 13 bases between. The CDR3 extends over 14 amino acids. Per germline, CDR1 LNHDA and CDR2 SQIVND (reference sequence). CDR3 bases: TGTGCCAGTAAAGTAGAACAGTATAACTATGGCTACACCTTC. It codes for CASKVEQYNYGYTF.

The sample holds a few counts of this clone. The chain recombines TRBV6-5 with TRBJ1-4; a possible D gene is TRBD1 (5 bases). This CDR3 comprises 13 residues. Germline values: CDR1 MNHEY, CDR2 SVGAGI. The V end lost 6 bases, the J end lost 7 bases, and 12 bases lay between the germline ends. The CDR3 DNA sequence: TGTGCCAGCAGGGGGGAGGGGCGTGAAAAACTGTTTTTT. Protein: CASRGEGREKLFF.

The DNA of the CDR3 is TGTGCCAGCAGTTCCTCGACAGGCGGAAACACCATATATTTT. Its protein is CASSSSTGGNTIYF. This chain links TRBV28 with TRBJ1-3; the D gene is possibly TRBD1 (6 bases). V was clipped by 4 bases and J by 4 bases, with 11 bases between them. Germline assignment: CDR1 MDHEN and CDR2 SYDVKM. CDR3 size: 14 residues.

This clone appeared a few times. The V gene is TRBV7-8, the J gene TRBJ2-7; possibly TRBD2 for D (5 bases). Per germline, CDR1 SGHVS and CDR2 FQNEAQ. V was cut by 5 bases and J by 2 bases, with 13 bases left in between. The CDR3 is 14 residues long. CDR3 sequence: CASSPPSLPYEQYF. The CDR3 DNA sequence: TGTGCCAGCAGCCCCCCTAGCTTACCCTACGAGCAGTACTTC.

The chain uses TRBV27 and TRBJ2-3; a possible D gene is TRBD1 (5 bases). Germline V CDR1 and CDR2: MNHEY, SMNVEV (reference sequence). This CDR3 is built from 16 residues. Trimming removed 8 bases from V and 3 bases from J, with 21 bases in between. Here the CDR3 DNA reads TGTGCCAGCCGCCTGAATCCTGGGGCTCGAACAGATACGCAGTATTTT. Amino acid sequence: CASRLNPGARTDTQYF.

The CDR3 DNA reads TGCGCCAGCAGCTTGGAGGGACAGGGGAACGGCTACACCTTC. Its translation: CASSLEGQGNGYTF. The chain links TRBV5-1 to TRBJ1-2, with 10 bases aligning to TRBD1. The germline gives CDR1 SGHRS, CDR2 YFSETQ. Losses at the gene ends were 0 bases for V and 8 bases for J; bases not matched to a gene: 4. There are 14 residues in the CDR3.

The chain is built from TRBV5-1 and TRBJ2-1; 8 nucleotides align to TRBD2. This CDR3 has 17 residues. Germline V gene data show CDR1 as SGHRS and CDR2 as YFSETQ. V lost 2 bases, J lost 7 bases, and 14 bases stayed unmatched. CDR3 in DNA: TGCGCCAGCAGCTTTAGAAGGAGCGGGAGCTCGGGGAATGAGCAGTTCTTC. Residues: CASSFRRSGSSGNEQFF.

The V gene is TRBV11-3, the J gene TRBJ2-2; maybe TRBD1 (6 bases). This CDR3 contains 17 residues. The V gene's germline CDR1 is SGHNT and CDR2 YENEEA. V lost 7 bases, J lost 2 bases, and 20 bases lay in between. DNA of the CDR3: TGTGCCAGCACCTCCCCCACGGCAGGGGTAAACACCGGGGAGCTGTTTTTT. It encodes CASTSPTAGVNTGELFF.

CDR3 nucleotide sequence: TGTGCCAGCAGTTTCCCACGGGAGGGGCGGGAGTTCTTC. Translated: CASSFPREGREFF. This chain connects TRBV27 to TRBJ2-1; TRBD2 agrees at 8 bases. Germline V lookup: CDR1 MNHEY, CDR2 SMNVEV (reference sequence). This CDR3 has 13 residues. The junction had 9 bases not matched to a gene; V was cut back by 3 bases and J by 14 bases.

The CDR3 DNA sequence: TGTGCCAGCTCACGGGGGGGCTTCGGGACTAGCGGCATACGTGAGCAGTACTTC. Its translation is CASSRGGFGTSGIREQYF. The V gene is TRBV18, the J gene TRBJ2-7; 11 bases line up with TRBD2. Trimming removed 4 bases from V and 7 bases from J; junction bases left unmatched: 18. Germline assignment: CDR1 KGHSH and CDR2 LQKENI. The CDR3 extends over 18 amino acids.

Worth noting for this clone: The junction differs from germline at one of its ends, possibly a read error. V is TRBV11-3 and J is TRBJ1-1, with a weak D call TRBD1 (6 bases). Per germline, CDR1 SGHNT and CDR2 YENEEA. This CDR3 comprises 13 residues. This CDR3 reads CASSLDRLGQPSF. The CDR3 coding sequence is TGTGCCAGCAGCTTAGATCGCCTTGGACAGCCGTCATTT.

The V gene is TRBV14, the J gene TRBJ2-5; perhaps TRBD1 as D (6 bases). Between the trimmed V and J ends, which lost 1 base and 2 bases, there was a span of 11 bases. From germline, CDR1 is SGHDN and CDR2 FVKESK. The CDR3 has 15 residues. CDR3 sequence: CASSQVAQGQETQYF. The CDR3 DNA reads as TGTGCCAGCAGCCAAGTGGCGCAGGGGCAAGAGACCCAGTACTTC.

The V call is TRBV30, the J call TRBJ2-1; 7 bases match TRBD2. Germline trimming cut 4 bases from V and 8 bases from J; bases unmatched to any gene: 8. The CDR3 has 13 amino acids. CDR1 GTSNPN and CDR2 SVGIG come from the germline V gene (reference sequence). CDR3 sequence reads: CAWTWGGRDEQFF. The CDR3 coding sequence is TGTGCCTGGACCTGGGGAGGGAGGGATGAGCAGTTCTTC.

The V call is TRBV5-4, the J call TRBJ2-2; the D gene is possibly TRBD1 (5 bases). Germline assignment: CDR1 SGHNT and CDR2 YYREEE (reference sequence). This CDR3 has 15 amino acids. Trimming pared 2 bases from V and 5 bases from J, leaving 13 bases between. The CDR3 bases are TGTGCCAGCAGCTTTAGTTCCCCAGGGACCGGGGAGCTGTTTTTT. It specifies CASSFSSPGTGELFF.

The genes are TRBV7-9 and TRBJ1-1; tentative D call: TRBD1 (5 bases). Trimming removed 3 bases from V and 5 bases from J, with 13 bases in between. This CDR3 is 14 amino acids long. Germline V gives CDR1 SEHNR, CDR2 FQNEAQ (reference sequence). CDR3 residues: CASSFTGLGTEAFF. The CDR3 DNA sequence: TGTGCCAGCAGCTTTACGGGACTCGGAACTGAAGCTTTCTTT. Full variable domain (remainder filled in from reference TRBV7-9 and TRBJ1-1): DTGVSQNPRHKITKRGQNVTFRCDPISEHNRLYWYRQTLGQGPEFLTYFQNEAQLEKSRLLSDRFSAERPKGSFSTLEIQRTEQGDSAMYLCASSFTGLGTEAFFGQGTRLTVV.

This chain connects TRBV27 to TRBJ1-2, with D uncertain. CDR1 is MNHEY, CDR2 SMNVEV, per germline (reference sequence). This CDR3 has 12 amino acids. The V end was cut by 6 bases, the J end by 8 bases, with 13 bases between. CDR3 bases: TGTGCCAGCAGCCCAGCGGGGTACGGCTACACCTTC. As protein: CASSPAGYGYTF.

The chain carries TRBV7-8 and TRBJ1-2; weak D call: TRBD1 (6 bases). The V end lost 5 bases, the J end lost 3 bases, and 16 bases lay between the germline ends. Germline V lookup: CDR1 SGHVS, CDR2 FQNEAQ. The CDR3 is made up of 15 amino acids. CDR3 sequence: CASSTPRGGDYGYTF. The CDR3 nucleotides read TGTGCCAGCAGCACGCCCAGGGGAGGGGACTATGGCTACACCTTC.

This sequence joins TRBV3-1 (or the pseudogene TRBV3-2) and TRBJ2-2; D unresolved. Germline V gene data show CDR1 as LGHDT and CDR2 as YNNKEL (reference sequence). The CDR3 is 11 amino acids. V lost 2 bases and J lost 10, with 5 bases in between. Here the CDR3 reads CASSQLPELFF. CDR3 DNA: TGTGCCAGCAGCCAACTTCCGGAGCTGTTTTTT.

Comments on this clone: This clone may be a read error of a much larger clone one base away. The CDR3 loop is CASSPGGQETQYF. The CDR3 nucleotides are TGTGCCAGCAGCCCCGGGGGACAAGAGACCCAGTACTTC. The J gene is TRBJ2-5, the V gene TRBV5-4; D is possibly TRBD2 (6 bases). The germline CDR1 and CDR2 sequences are SGHNT and YYREEE (reference sequence). Trimming left V 4 bases short and J 2 bases short, with 9 bases between. This CDR3 has 13 residues.

This clone was counted between two and nine times. This sample includes further DNA sequences coding for the same CDR3. This chain joins TRBV30 and TRBJ1-2; 9 nucleotides agree with TRBD1. The CDR3 loop spans 12 amino acids. Germline trimming cut 3 bases from V and 9 bases from J; bases unmatched to any gene: 5. Germline V CDR1 and CDR2: GTSNPN, SVGIG (reference sequence). The CDR3 nucleotides are TGTGCCTGGAGCCGAGACAGGGGGAGCTACACCTTC. Amino acid sequence: CAWSRDRGSYTF.